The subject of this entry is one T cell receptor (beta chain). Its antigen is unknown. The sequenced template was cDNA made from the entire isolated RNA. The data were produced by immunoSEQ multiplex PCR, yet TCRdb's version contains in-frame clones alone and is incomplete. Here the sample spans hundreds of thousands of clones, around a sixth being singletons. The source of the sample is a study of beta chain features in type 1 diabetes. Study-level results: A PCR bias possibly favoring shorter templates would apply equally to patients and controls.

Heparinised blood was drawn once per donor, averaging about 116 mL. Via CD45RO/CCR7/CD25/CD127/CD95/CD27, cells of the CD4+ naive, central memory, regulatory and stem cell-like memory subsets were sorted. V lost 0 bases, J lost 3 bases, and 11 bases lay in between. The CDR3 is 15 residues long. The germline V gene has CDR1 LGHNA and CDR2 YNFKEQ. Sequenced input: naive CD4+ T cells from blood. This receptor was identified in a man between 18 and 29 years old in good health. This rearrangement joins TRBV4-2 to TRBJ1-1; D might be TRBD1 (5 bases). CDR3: CASSQEGTRDTEAFF. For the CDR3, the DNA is TGTGCCAGCAGCCAAGAAGGGACGAGGGACACTGAAGCTTTCTTT.